This T cell receptor (beta chain) was captured by sequencing in a study of CD8 T cells in ankylosing spondylitis. Findings of the study overall: Past research had described some motif variants in reactive arthritis synovial fluid and blood. Disease-linked clones reportedly concentrated significantly in matched ankylosing spondylitis synovial fluid. Characteristic, it appeared, of ankylosing spondylitis blood was a TCR beta motif of eight highly homologous variants.

At least ten counts were recorded for this clonotype. The target antigen is unknown. Germline CDR1 is DFQATT and CDR2 is SNEGSKA (reference sequence). Trimming removed 7 bases from V and 4 bases from J, with 14 bases in between. The CDR3 sequence is 12 residues long. MiXCR was run by TCRdb on the 5' RACE reads, yielding one entry per CDR3 protein. The sample lists about 240,000 distinct CDR3 sequences, 8% to 10% occurring once. This clonotype was obtained from a female donor with ankylosing spondylitis or in good health (not recorded which). V and J are TRBV20-1 and TRBJ2-7; possibly TRBD2 for D (6 bases). Sequences were obtained from blood, either unsorted or a sorted T cell fraction (not recorded which). The CDR3 nucleotides read TGCAGTGTCGCTAGCGACTCATACGAGCAGTACTTC. This translates into CSVASDSYEQYF.